One sample yielded the 24 T cell receptor beta chains listed below, sequenced in a study of blood T cells in healthy people across ages. Using a J-beta primer mix together with a sample-barcoded 5' primer, a second PCR was run for roughly 7 to 11 cycles. TCRdb re-analysed the 5' RACE reads in MiXCR, keeping a single row per CDR3 protein. The sample contains about 830,000 distinct CDR3 sequences, under 80% of which appear only once. Sequenced material: blood. The origin of the receptors is a man in his thirties or forties in good health.

The sample holds one count of this clonotype. Compared with germline, one end of the junction differs, possibly owing to a read error. The CDR3 loop reads CASSFKPGLAGGQINERFF. The CDR3 DNA reads as TGCGCCAGCAGCTTTAAGCCGGGACTAGCGGGGGGGCAGATCAATGAGCGGTTCTTC. The chain uses TRBV5-1 and TRBJ2-1, with 16 bases aligning to TRBD2. Looked up from germline, CDR1 is SGHRS and CDR2 is YFSETQ. This CDR3 contains 19 residues. Using reference TRBV5-1 and TRBJ2-1 for the parts outside the CDR3, the full variable domain is KAGVTQTPRYLIKTRGQQVTLSCSPISGHRSVSWYQQTPGQGLQFLFEYFSETQRNKGNFPGRFSGRQFSNSRSEMNVSTLELGDSALYLCASSFKPGLAGGQINERFFGPGTRLTVL.

The chain employs TRBV7-9 and TRBJ2-5; 10 positions match TRBD2. The CDR3 runs 17 residues. Germline CDR1 reads SEHNR; CDR2 reads FQNEAQ (reference sequence). V lost 1 base, J lost 4 bases, and 9 bases stayed unmatched. Here the CDR3 reads CASSLGASGGRSETQYF. The CDR3 nucleotides read TGTGCCAGCAGCTTAGGCGCTAGCGGGGGAAGGTCAGAGACCCAGTACTTC. The full variable domain, in which reference TRBV7-9 and TRBJ2-5 provide the parts outside the CDR3, is DTGVSQNPRHKITKRGQNVTFRCDPISEHNRLYWYRQTLGQGPEFLTYFQNEAQLEKSRLLSDRFSAERPKGSFSTLEIQRTEQGDSAMYLCASSLGASGGRSETQYFGPGTRLLVL.

On this clonotype itself: Germline is not matched at one junction end, which may reflect a read error. This chain links TRBV7-3 with TRBJ2-1; unclear D gene. Germline V gene sequence: CDR1 SGHTA, CDR2 FQGTGA. CDR3 length: 15 amino acids. The CDR3 here is CASSLTPNSYSEQFF. The CDR3 bases are TGTGCCAGCAGCCTTACACCTAACTCCTACAGTGAGCAGTTCTTC. The complete variable domain, with remaining parts taken from reference TRBV7-3 and TRBJ2-1, reads GAGVSQTPSNKVTEKGKYVELRCDPISGHTALYWYRQSLGQGPEFLIYFQGTGAADDSGLPNDRFFAVRPEGSVSTLKIQRTERGDSAVYLCASSLTPNSYSEQFFGPGTRLTVL.

The chain couples TRBV20-1 to TRBJ2-2; D possibly corresponds to TRBD1 (6 bases). The germline gives CDR1 DFQATT, CDR2 SNEGSKA (reference sequence). The CDR3 loop spans 13 amino acids. The germline V and J ends were trimmed by 7 bases and 3 bases, with 12 bases remaining between them. The CDR3 DNA reads TGCAGTGGAATTCAGGGGTACACCGGGGAGCTGTTTTTT. It is translated as CSGIQGYTGELFF.

The chain has TRBV5-1 and TRBJ1-2, with D possibly TRBD1 on 6 matching bases. Germline values: CDR1 SGHRS, CDR2 YFSETQ. V shed 5 bases and J shed 10 bases, with 18 bases lying between them. The CDR3 length is 13 residues. CDR3 sequence: CASSRTRDTLYTF. As DNA, the CDR3 is TGCGCCAGCAGTCGCACCCGGGACACTCTCTACACCTTC.

The chain recombines TRBV9 with TRBJ2-1; D is ambiguous. CDR3 length equals 15 residues. Germline lookup yields CDR1 SGDLS and CDR2 YYNGEE. Deletions cut 0 bases from V and 4 bases from J, with 11 bases between. CDR3 protein: CASSVGANSYNEQFF. The CDR3 nucleotides read TGTGCCAGCAGCGTAGGTGCAAACTCTTACAATGAGCAGTTCTTC.

The chain employs TRBV28 and TRBJ2-1; tentative D call: TRBD1 (5 bases). Trimming removed 3 bases at V and 8 bases at J, with 17 bases between. There are 15 residues in the CDR3. Looked up from germline, CDR1 is MDHEN and CDR2 is SYDVKM. This chain's CDR3 is CASSFQGHLSDEQFF. For the CDR3, the DNA is TGTGCCAGCAGTTTTCAGGGCCATTTATCGGATGAGCAGTTCTTC.

In its sample, this clonotype was seen a few times. The chain links TRBV4-3 to TRBJ2-7; 7 bases align to TRBD1. Per germline, CDR1 LGHNA and CDR2 YSLEER. The CDR3 loop spans 14 amino acids. Losses at the gene ends were 3 bases for V and 3 bases for J; bases not matched to a gene: 5. CDR3 nucleotide sequence: TGCGCCAGCAGCCATAGTACAGGGGACTACGAGCAGTACTTC. Amino acid sequence: CASSHSTGDYEQYF.

The chain couples TRBV20-1 to TRBJ2-7, with D uncertain. V lost 1 base to trimming and J lost 6 bases, with 10 bases between them. The CDR3 length is 12 residues. Germline assignment: CDR1 DFQATT and CDR2 SNEGSKA (reference sequence). CDR3 amino acids: CSARVPSREQYF. The CDR3 coding sequence is TGCAGTGCTAGAGTCCCTTCGCGCGAGCAGTACTTC.

About this clonotype itself: Germline is not matched at one junction end, which may reflect a read error. V gene TRBV12-3 or TRBV12-4 combines with J gene TRBJ2-5, with 12 bases identical to TRBD2. This CDR3 is built from 15 residues. The CDR3 DNA is TGTGCCAGCAGAGCGGGACTAGCGGGTCAAGAGACCCGGTACTTC. Translation gives CASRAGLAGQETRYF.

The chain employs TRBV12-3 or TRBV12-4 and TRBJ2-1; D gene unclear. This CDR3 spans 14 amino acids. The V and J ends lost 4 bases and 5 bases respectively, with 12 bases between them. CDR3 nucleotides: TGTGCCAGCAGTTCGGGTCGACTCAACAATGAGCAGTTCTTC. Amino acid sequence: CASSSGRLNNEQFF.

The V call is TRBV7-8, the J call TRBJ2-7; D possibly corresponds to TRBD2 (6 bases). Trimming cost V 5 bases and J 5 bases, with 19 bases left between them. The length of the CDR3 is 15 residues. Germline V CDR1 and CDR2: SGHVS, FQNEAQ. The CDR3 loop is CASSAQGQAGDEQYF. The CDR3, as DNA: TGTGCCAGCAGCGCCCAAGGACAAGCGGGCGACGAGCAGTACTTC.

This clonotype was seen a handful of times. This rearrangement joins TRBV6-5 to TRBJ2-1; D is unclear. The CDR3 runs 13 residues. Germline V gene data show CDR1 as MNHEY and CDR2 as SVGAGI. V lost 3 bases and J lost 9, with 12 bases in between. CDR3 region: CASSYNIEAEQFF. The CDR3 region has the DNA TGTGCCAGCAGTTATAACATAGAGGCTGAGCAGTTCTTC.

This clonotype was counted a few times. This chain connects TRBV12-3 or TRBV12-4 to TRBJ2-4, with a tentative D call TRBD1 (5 bases). Deletions cut 8 bases from V and 3 bases from J, with 11 bases between. CDR3 length: 13 residues. The CDR3 nucleotides are TGTGCCAGCTACAGGTCTGGCAAAAACATTCAGTACTTC. Translation: CASYRSGKNIQYF.

The chain joins TRBV7-2 to TRBJ1-1; TRBD1 might be the D (6 bases). The length of the CDR3 is 17 residues. Trimming cost V 1 base and J 0 bases, with 15 bases left between them. The germline V gene encodes CDR1 SGHTA and CDR2 FQGNSA. This CDR3 is CASSLEIGGGMNTEAFF. The CDR3 coding sequence is TGTGCCAGCAGCTTAGAGATAGGGGGAGGAATGAACACTGAAGCTTTCTTT. Together with reference TRBV7-2 and TRBJ1-1, the CDR3 gives the full variable domain: GAGVSQSPSNKVTEKGKDVELRCDPISGHTALYWYRQSLGQGLEFLIYFQGNSAPDKSGLPSDRFSAERTGGSVSTLTIQRTQQEDSAVYLCASSLEIGGGMNTEAFFGQGTRLTVV.

The chain is built from TRBV9 and TRBJ2-5; weak D call: TRBD2 (5 bases). The DNA matches TRBJ2-4 better at its end, which makes the J call doubtful. CDR1 SGDLS and CDR2 YYNGEE come from the germline V gene. This CDR3 spans 16 amino acids. CDR3 protein: CASSVGTGELVDIQYF. The CDR3 DNA reads as TGTGCCAGCAGCGTAGGTACCGGGGAATTAGTGGACATTCAGTACTTC.

This chain uses TRBV7-9 with TRBJ2-3; D tentatively reads TRBD1 or TRBD2 (5 bases each). V was shortened by 6 bases and J by 1 base, with 14 bases between the two germline ends. This CDR3 has 15 residues. The V gene's germline CDR1 is SEHNR and CDR2 FQNEAQ (reference sequence). The CDR3 reads CASSQRGRGTDTQYF. As DNA, the CDR3 is TGTGCCAGCAGTCAGAGGGGCCGAGGCACAGATACGCAGTATTTT. The complete variable domain, with remaining parts taken from reference TRBV7-9 and TRBJ2-3, reads DTGVSQNPRHKITKRGQNVTFRCDPISEHNRLYWYRQTLGQGPEFLTYFQNEAQLEKSRLLSDRFSAERPKGSFSTLEIQRTEQGDSAMYLCASSQRGRGTDTQYFGPGTRLTVL.

This chain joins TRBV20-1 and TRBJ1-2, with 7 bases identical to TRBD1. After removal of 6 bases from V and 5 bases from J, the junction contained 6 bases not matched to a gene. The length of the CDR3 is 12 residues. Germline V gives CDR1 DFQATT, CDR2 SNEGSKA (reference sequence). Written as DNA, the CDR3 is TGCAGTGCGCACGGACAGGAGTATGGCTACACCTTC. Encoded protein: CSAHGQEYGYTF.

This clonotype was seen a few times. This chain connects TRBV20-1 to TRBJ2-1, with 16 bases that match TRBD2. There are 19 residues in the CDR3. CDR1 is DFQATT, CDR2 SNEGSKA, per germline (reference sequence). The V gene end was trimmed by 3 bases and the J gene end by 4 bases; junction bases not matched to a gene: 12. In DNA, the CDR3 is TGCAGTGCTAGGACGGGACTAGCGGGGGGGCCAAGCGGATACAATGAGCAGTTCTTC. Its translation is CSARTGLAGGPSGYNEQFF.

The CDR3: CASSLQNPNEKLFF. The CDR3 DNA follows: TGTGCCAGCAGCTTACAAAATCCTAATGAAAAACTGTTTTTT. The chain recombines TRBV5-6 with TRBJ1-4; no clear D gene. CDR3 size: 14 residues. The germline V gene has CDR1 SGHDT and CDR2 YYEEEE. V lost 2 bases to trimming and J lost 3 bases, with 8 bases between them. The full variable domain, its missing parts supplied by reference TRBV5-6 and TRBJ1-4, is DAGVTQSPTHLIKTRGQQVTLRCSPKSGHDTVSWYQQALGQGPQFIFQYYEEEERQRGNFPDRFSGHQFPNYSSELNVNALLLGDSALYLCASSLQNPNEKLFFGSGTQLSVL.

The chain is built from TRBV18 and TRBJ2-5; the D is unclear. V lost 2 bases and J 5 bases, leaving 18 bases between the germline ends. CDR3 length: 16 residues. Germline V gene lookup returns CDR1 KGHSH and CDR2 LQKENI. The CDR3 coding sequence is TGTGCCAGCTCACCAGAGGACCCAAGACCTGGGGAGACCCAGTACTTC. This translates into CASSPEDPRPGETQYF.

This clonotype was seen a handful of times. CDR3 residues: CSAGGGTSRDTQYF. The CDR3 nucleotides are TGCAGCGCCGGGGGTGGGACTTCTCGCGATACGCAGTATTTT. V usage is TRBV29-1 and J usage is TRBJ2-3, with D possibly TRBD2 on 6 matching bases. V lost 7 bases and J lost 6, with 20 bases in between. Germline CDR1 is SQVTM and CDR2 is ANQGSEA. The CDR3 length is 14 residues.

This chain connects TRBV10-3 to TRBJ2-6, with D unclear. The CDR3 has 13 residues. V lost 3 bases, J lost 6 bases, and 6 bases lay in between. Germline assignment: CDR1 ENHRY and CDR2 SYGVKD. The CDR3 DNA is TGTGCCATCAGTGACCGAGAGGCCAACGTCCTGACTTTC. Residues: CAISDREANVLTF.

The rearrangement uses TRBV20-1 and TRBJ1-1, with a tentative D call TRBD1 (6 bases). Between the trimmed V and J ends, which lost 6 bases and 1 base, there was a span of 15 bases. Germline-derived CDR1 and CDR2 are DFQATT and SNEGSKA (reference sequence). The CDR3 totals 14 residues. The CDR3 DNA reads TGCAGTGCCGAGACGGGGGCGCAGAACACTGAAGCTTTCTTT. Protein sequence: CSAETGAQNTEAFF.